This record looks at one T cell receptor beta chain sequence and its context. Its antigen is not identified. Clones were read by immunoSEQ multiplex PCR, and TCRdb kept only the in-frame ones, dropping some. The table shows about 50,000 clones, with 81% occurring only once. The entry originates in a study of OX40 agonist ivuxolimab in advanced cancers. The overall study: Patients enrolled in dose escalation were diagnosed with hepatocellular carcinoma, melanoma, renal cell or head and neck cancer. Study-wide results and caveats: What antigens the expanded peripheral T cells recognized was never established.

V lost 5 bases and J lost 8, with 12 bases in between. The CDR3 is made up of 12 amino acids. Germline V gene sequence: CDR1 MDHEN, CDR2 SYDVKM. This clonotype was obtained from an adult with an advanced solid tumor such as melanoma, head and neck, liver or kidney cancer. This chain links TRBV28 with TRBJ1-1, with D hard to call. Sample: CD4+ or CD8+ T cells sorted from blood, taken in a trial of the OX40 agonist ivuxolimab. In nucleotides, the CDR3 is TGTGCCAGCAGTCTATCGGGCCACGAAGCTTTCTTT. Translation gives CASSLSGHEAFF.